This T cell receptor beta chain was observed in a study of blood T cells in healthy people across ages (dated by TCRdb to between 2014 and 2016). Background for the entire study: In model experiments, template switching captured roughly one uniquely barcoded TCR beta cDNA molecule for every two T cells. Four age groups were formed from the donors: young (average roughly 15 years), middle-aged (approximately 42), aged (roughly 59) and long-lived (about 80). For two donors (one aged 18 to 29 and one aged 80 or older), the study analyzed two additional independent replicas of 1 million unique cDNA reads from the same blood draw. To track age-related changes in TCR beta repertoire diversity, the study relied on deep sequencing normalized with unique cDNA molecular identifiers. Broader findings and caveats from the paper: Observed TCR beta diversity correlated strongly with the percentage of naive T cells measured by flow cytometry. Compared with the aged group, the long-lived group had more naive CD4+ T cells, fewer expanded clones and increased TCR diversity, suggesting age selection. Because the CMV infection status of the donors was unknown, age-related changes in expanded clonotypes may potentially have been confounded. Since profiling was done on bulk unsorted PBMCs, naive and antigen-experienced compartments could not be conclusively compared. Observed TCR beta diversity per million T cells fell roughly linearly with age, and a significant reduction was already apparent by age roughly 40. Estimates of total diversity from one million sequenced T cells were regarded as lower bounds and underestimates.

The receptor library was made with 5' RACE. Data came from an Illumina HiSeq 2500. A second roughly 6 to 11 cycle PCR used a sample-barcoded 5' primer and a J-beta primer mix. Each TCR beta cDNA molecule received a unique molecular identifier from a template-switch 5' adaptor carrying 12 random nucleotides. At least 3 million CDR3-containing paired-end reads were obtained from each sample. All of the RNA was converted into first-strand cDNA using the Mint cDNA synthesis kit, with a TRBC-specific oligonucleotide serving as the primer. Following uracil-DNA glycosylase treatment, all cDNA underwent a first 18-cycle PCR with the universal primers M1SS and BC2_uni_R. The published analysis was carried out like this. Each sample was normalized by randomly selecting 1 million high-quality reads, each carrying a distinct molecular identifier. Reads with shared molecular identifiers were discarded instead of being binned into consensus sequences. MiTCR, run with a Q25 quality threshold and the strictest error-elimination algorithm, handled CDR3 identification, clonotype clustering and error correction. A nonparametric unseen species model with Euler transformation was used to estimate lower-bound total TCR beta diversity. TCRdb reworked the public reads: Q25 trimming with fastp, MiXCR clone assembly, productive beta chains retained. Under each unique CDR3 protein, matching rows form one entry showing the most common genes and DNA. The V and J calls reflect TCRdb's pipeline rather than the authors' work. Across this sample there are about 560,000 distinct CDR3 sequences, with about 27% seen only once. Clones ranked in the top ten supply about 3.9% of the sample.

As regards this clonotype: Its antigen remains undetermined. No much larger clonotype is one base removed from it; base qualities were not supplied.

V is pruned by 4 bases and J by 1 base, leaving 12 bases of the junction without a gene match. Looking up the germline V gene yields CDR1 SGHTA and CDR2 FQGNSA. The CDR3 sequence holds 20 residues, the cysteine and phenylalanine included. Only the CDR3 part of the read is kept: 60 bases, read in frame from the first base. The roughly 39 donors, aged roughly 6 to 100 years, were systemically healthy Caucasian individuals from Russia. Ten milliliters of peripheral blood were drawn from each donor into EDTA-treated Vacutainer tubes. PBMCs were isolated by Ficoll-Paque density-gradient centrifugation, with at least 6.5 million obtained per sample. Trizol reagent was used to extract total RNA from the PBMCs, yielding at least 6 micrograms per sample. Naive CD45RAhigh/CD27high T cell percentages were measured by flow cytometry on a PBMC aliquot from every donor. This sample also appeared in a second study, on T cells of mothers and their children. The second study's paper adds: Nine systemically healthy Caucasian individuals served as donors, namely three mothers together with their six children. cDNA synthesis consumed the entire amount of extracted RNA, loaded at around 1.5 ug RNA in each 15 ul reaction. In the second PCR, the M1S primer added sample barcodes and 2-4 random nucleotides. Over 8.5 million TCR beta CDR3 reads came from each mother, compared with millions of reads from each child. TCR recombination output is similarly shaped by thymic selection in related and unrelated pairs, with a minor effect exerted by inherited differences. Normalized repertoire overlap in related mother-child pairs was always slightly higher than in unrelated mother-child pairs, but the difference was never significant. No persistent microchimeric T cell clones were detected, at a sensitivity of roughly 100 clones per million clonotypes. To look for features that set related mother-child pairs apart from unrelated individuals, the researchers ran deep NGS to compare the TCR beta repertoires of mothers and children. Mothers averaged about 40 +/- 4 years of age and children averaged 11 +/- 4 years. After adapters were ligated using NEBNext reagents, the libraries underwent 100+100 nt paired-end sequencing on an Illumina HiSeq 2000. To prevent cross-contamination, the mother and child libraries were prepared a month apart and were sequenced in separate runs. For each donor, somewhere between roughly 500,000 and 2,300,000 distinct TCR beta clonotypes were identified. Naive TCR beta clonotypes were estimated from low-frequency clonotypes matched to each donor's FACS-determined naive share, without sorting.

This clonotype originated in a boy aged 2 to 10 in good health. The rearranged segments are TRBV7-2 and TRBJ2-3; 15 junctional bases match TRBD2. Sequenced: blood. Here the CDR3 is given as CASSSPPWTSGRGGTDTQYF. The DNA is as follows: TGTGCCAGCAGCTCCCCACCGTGGACTAGCGGGAGGGGAGGCACAGATACGCAGTATTTT.